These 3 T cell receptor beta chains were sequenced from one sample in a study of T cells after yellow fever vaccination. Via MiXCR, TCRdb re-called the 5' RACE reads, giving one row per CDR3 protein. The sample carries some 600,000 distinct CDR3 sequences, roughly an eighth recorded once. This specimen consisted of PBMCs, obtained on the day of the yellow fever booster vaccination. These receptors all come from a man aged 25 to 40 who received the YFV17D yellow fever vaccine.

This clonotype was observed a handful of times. Here the CDR3 reads CASSRTSGSSNEQFF. For the CDR3, the DNA is TGTGCCAGCAGTAGAACTAGCGGGAGTTCTAATGAGCAGTTCTTC. The rearrangement joins TRBV2 to TRBJ2-1, with 11 positions matching TRBD2. CDR1 and CDR2 (germline): SNHLY, FYNNEI. Trimming at V came to 5 bases and at J to 7 bases, leaving 7 bases not matched to a gene. CDR3 size: 15 residues.

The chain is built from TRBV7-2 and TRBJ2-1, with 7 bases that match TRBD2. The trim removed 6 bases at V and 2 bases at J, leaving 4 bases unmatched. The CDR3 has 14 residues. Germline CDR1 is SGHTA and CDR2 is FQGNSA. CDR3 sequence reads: CASRGLKAYNEQFF. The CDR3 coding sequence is TGTGCCAGCAGGGGACTAAAGGCCTACAATGAGCAGTTCTTC.

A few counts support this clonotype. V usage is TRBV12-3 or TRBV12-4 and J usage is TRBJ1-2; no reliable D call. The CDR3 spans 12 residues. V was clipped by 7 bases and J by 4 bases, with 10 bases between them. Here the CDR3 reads CASTAEVYGYTF. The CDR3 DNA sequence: TGTGCCAGCACCGCCGAAGTCTATGGCTACACCTTC.